What follows are 30 T cell receptor beta chains derived from one specimen sequenced in a study of T cells in Graves' hyperthyroidism and ophthalmopathy. Researchers amplified the TCR beta CDR3 regions from RNA transcripts. Researchers ran a first-round RT-PCR on the TCR CDR3 using the HTBI primer set. Via MiXCR, TCRdb re-called the multiplex PCR reads, giving one row per CDR3 protein. The table shows nearly 250,000 distinct CDR3 sequences, with about 16% occurring only once. Sequencing was done on a sample of blood. These TCRs come from a young woman with Graves' ophthalmopathy.

CDR3 protein: CASSLSFGHLTEAFF. The CDR3 nucleotides read TGTGCCAGCAGCTTATCCTTCGGACACCTCACTGAAGCTTTCTTT. The chain is built from TRBV7-2 and TRBJ1-1, with D perhaps matching TRBD1 (5 bases). Germline assignment: CDR1 SGHTA and CDR2 FQGNSA. Trimming removed 2 bases from V and 4 bases from J, with 14 bases in between. The CDR3 runs to 15 residues.

This clonotype was counted at least ten times. V gene TRBV6-5 combines with J gene TRBJ2-3, with 11 bases matching TRBD2. The CDR3 covers 18 residues. J gave up 0 bases and V 0 bases, and 5 bases lay outside the gene matches. Looked up from germline, CDR1 is MNHEY and CDR2 is SVGAGI. In nucleotides, the CDR3 is TGTGCCAGCAGTTACTCGAGTAGCGGGAGGGATAGCACAGATACGCAGTATTTT. It is translated as CASSYSSSGRDSTDTQYF.

This clonotype was seen ten or more times. The CDR3, as DNA: TGTGCCAGCAGCCCTCTCGGGGGTCCGGGCGAGCAGTACTTC. Amino acid sequence: CASSPLGGPGEQYF. The rearrangement links TRBV7-6 to TRBJ2-7; tentatively, D is TRBD2 (6 bases). V shed 5 bases and J shed 6 bases, with 17 bases lying between them. The germline V gene encodes CDR1 SGHVS and CDR2 FNYEAQ. CDR3 length: 14 residues. The entire variable domain, with the rest obtained from reference TRBV7-6 and TRBJ2-7, is as follows: GAGVSQSPRYKVTKRGQDVALRCDPISGHVSLYWYRQALGQGPEFLTYFNYEAQQDKSGLPNDRFSAERPEGSISTLTIQRTEQRDSAMYRCASSPLGGPGEQYFGPGTRLTVT.

Comment on this clonotype: The junction does not match germline at one end; this may be a read error. The J gene is TRBJ2-1, the V gene TRBV7-2; 14 bases line up with TRBD2. CDR3 length: 18 amino acids. CDR1 SGHTA and CDR2 FQGNSA come from the germline V gene. CDR3 coding DNA: TGTGCCAGCAGCCGAATACGACAGAGGACTAGCGGGAGGTATGAGCGGTTCTTC. The encoded protein is CASSRIRQRTSGRYERFF.

This clonotype has a count of ten or more. The chain joins TRBV28 to TRBJ1-1, with 9 bases matching TRBD1. Germline V CDR1 and CDR2: MDHEN, SYDVKM. The CDR3 is 15 amino acids. The ends lost 4 bases at V and 1 base at J; junction bases unmatched: 4. CDR3 bases: TGTGCCAGCAGTTACAGGGGGCTGGGGAACACTGAAGCTTTCTTT. Translating it yields CASSYRGLGNTEAFF. Based on the CDR3 plus reference TRBV28 and TRBJ1-1, the full variable domain is DVKVTQSSRYLVKRTGEKVFLECVQDMDHENMFWYRQDPGLGLRLIYFSYDVKMKEKGDIPEGYSVSREKKERFSLILESASTNQTSMYLCASSYRGLGNTEAFFGQGTRLTVV.

This chain joins TRBV20-1 and TRBJ2-1, with TRBD1 identical over 7 bases. This CDR3 comprises 14 residues. CDR1 and CDR2 from the germline V gene are DFQATT and SNEGSKA (reference sequence). The junction had 8 bases not matched to a gene; V was cut back by 3 bases and J by 6 bases. The CDR3 bases are TGCAGTGCTAGCAATGAGGGGGCTTTCAATGAGCAGTTCTTC. Translating it yields CSASNEGAFNEQFF.

In its sample, this clonotype was seen many times. The genes are TRBV20-1 and TRBJ2-3; 12 bases align to TRBD2. Germline V gene lookup returns CDR1 DFQATT and CDR2 SNEGSKA (reference sequence). V dropped 2 bases and J dropped 0; count of bases not matched to a gene: 3. The CDR3 runs 16 residues. The CDR3 protein is CSARSGTSGSTDTQYF. CDR3 DNA sequence: TGCAGTGCTAGATCGGGGACTAGCGGGAGCACAGATACGCAGTATTTT.

This clonotype has at least ten counts. This chain links TRBV27 with TRBJ2-1, with 8 bases identical to TRBD2. Germline V gene data show CDR1 as MNHEY and CDR2 as SMNVEV (reference sequence). The CDR3 length is 15 residues. V trimming: 6 bases; J trimming: 7 bases; junction bases outside the gene matches: 11. The CDR3 DNA sequence: TGTGCCAGCAGGCTTTTGACGGGGGGGCGAAATGAGCAGTTCTTC. Its protein is CASRLLTGGRNEQFF.

This clonotype has ten or more counts. The chain employs TRBV30 and TRBJ1-1; TRBD1 agrees at 7 bases. This CDR3 is built from 12 residues. The germline gives CDR1 GTSNPN, CDR2 SVGIG (reference sequence). Unmatched junction bases numbered 1, after V lost 1 base and J lost 5 bases. The CDR3 loop is CAWSEDRTEAFF. The CDR3 coding sequence is TGTGCCTGGAGTGAGGACAGGACTGAAGCTTTCTTT.

In this sample, this clonotype turned up many times. J is TRBJ2-2 and V is TRBV7-9, with D possibly matching TRBD2 (6 bases). The CDR3 has 15 amino acids. Germline CDR1 and CDR2: SEHNR and FQNEAQ (reference sequence). The ends were cut back, 4 bases at V and 1 base at J, with 10 bases in the middle. CDR3: CASSWRDGNTGELFF. CDR3 nucleotides: TGTGCCAGCAGCTGGAGGGATGGGAACACCGGGGAGCTGTTTTTT.

Remarks on this clonotype: A much larger clone differs from this one at a single base, so this may be a read error. This chain links TRBV19 with TRBJ2-2; 9 nucleotides agree with TRBD2. Per the germline V gene, CDR1 is LNHDA and CDR2 is SQIVND (reference sequence). The CDR3 is 15 amino acids. The V and J ends lost 10 bases and 6 bases, in that order; junction bases with no gene match: 12. This CDR3 reads CATHRAGGSSGELFF. DNA of the CDR3: TGTGCCACCCACAGAGCGGGAGGTTCTTCCGGGGAGCTGTTTTTT.

In this sample, this clonotype turned up many times. The V and J genes are TRBV30 and TRBJ2-7, with TRBD2 matching over 11 bases. The CDR3 runs to 13 residues. With V trimmed by 8 bases and J by 7 bases, 10 bases remained unmatched. Per the germline V gene, CDR1 is GTSNPN and CDR2 is SVGIG (reference sequence). CDR3 sequence: CAGTSGLGVEQYF. The CDR3, as DNA: TGTGCCGGGACTAGCGGCCTGGGGGTGGAGCAGTACTTC.

This clonotype was counted many times. CDR3 sequence (DNA): TGCGCCAGCAGTGACCCAGGCTTGACCTACGAGCAGTACTTC. The encoded protein is CASSDPGLTYEQYF. The rearrangement joins TRBV10-2 to TRBJ2-7; D gene uncertain. CDR1 is WSHSY, CDR2 SAAADI, per germline. The CDR3 has 14 residues. V was trimmed by 3 bases and J by 2 bases, leaving 11 bases between them.

This clonotype was counted at least ten times. The genes are TRBV4-1 and TRBJ2-7; TRBD1 matches at 7 bases. The trim removed 2 bases at V and 3 bases at J, leaving 10 bases unmatched. This CDR3 has 16 residues. Germline V gene lookup returns CDR1 MGHRA and CDR2 YSYEKL. This CDR3 is CASSQSWGQMGYEQYF. CDR3 sequence (DNA): TGCGCCAGCAGCCAAAGTTGGGGACAGATGGGCTACGAGCAGTACTTC.

This clonotype was seen many times. The chain is built from TRBV7-9 and TRBJ1-1, with D unclear. This CDR3 contains 13 residues. CDR1 and CDR2 (germline): SEHNR, FQNEAQ (reference sequence). Trimming left V 5 bases short and J 3 bases short, with 10 bases between. The CDR3 is CASSTGGYTEAFF. In nucleotides, the CDR3 is TGTGCCAGCAGCACCGGCGGGTACACTGAAGCTTTCTTT.

There are many counts of this clonotype. The V and J genes are TRBV7-9 and TRBJ2-1, with unresolved D. CDR1 SEHNR and CDR2 FQNEAQ come from the germline V gene (reference sequence). The CDR3 contains 15 residues. The ends were cut back, 5 bases at V and 0 bases at J, with 11 bases in the middle. The CDR3, as DNA: TGTGCCAGCAGCCGGGCCGGGTTCTCCTACAATGAGCAGTTCTTC. Translated: CASSRAGFSYNEQFF.

This clonotype was picked up many times. The CDR3 region is CATSDTGGGTEAFF. CDR3 bases: TGTGCCACCAGTGATACAGGGGGCGGCACTGAAGCTTTCTTT. This chain uses TRBV24-1 with TRBJ1-1; 9 bases fit TRBD1. The V gene's germline CDR1 is KGHDR and CDR2 SFDVKD. CDR3 length equals 14 residues. The J segment lost 4 bases and the V segment lost 3 bases, leaving 2 bases of the junction unmatched.

In its sample, this clonotype was seen many times. V usage is TRBV28 and J usage is TRBJ1-4; no reliable D call. The CDR3 spans 14 residues. The germline V gene encodes CDR1 MDHEN and CDR2 SYDVKM. Trimming took 3 bases from V and 7 from J, leaving 12 bases between them. The CDR3 region has the DNA TGTGCCAGCAGTTTCCAGGCGATGGTTGAAAAACTGTTTTTT. This gives the protein CASSFQAMVEKLFF. The complete variable domain, with remaining parts taken from reference TRBV28 and TRBJ1-4, reads DVKVTQSSRYLVKRTGEKVFLECVQDMDHENMFWYRQDPGLGLRLIYFSYDVKMKEKGDIPEGYSVSREKKERFSLILESASTNQTSMYLCASSFQAMVEKLFFGSGTQLSVL.

This clonotype was counted at least ten times. Given a much more abundant clone one base away, this may be a read error. The chain combines TRBV2 with TRBJ1-2; the D gene is possibly TRBD1 (5 bases). The CDR3 length is 14 residues. Looked up from germline, CDR1 is SNHLY and CDR2 is FYNNEI. The CDR3 sequence: CASRRQSTNYDYTF. The CDR3 coding sequence is TGTGCCAGCAGACGACAGAGCACTAACTATGACTACACCTTC.

This clonotype was counted many times. The V call is TRBV5-1, the J call TRBJ2-7; TRBD1 matches at 10 bases. Germline V gene sequence: CDR1 SGHRS, CDR2 YFSETQ. The V and J ends lost 4 bases and 3 bases, in that order; junction bases with no gene match: 4. The CDR3 extends over 14 amino acids. This CDR3 reads CASSTGQGGYEQYF. The DNA of the CDR3 is TGCGCCAGCAGCACCGGACAGGGGGGCTACGAGCAGTACTTC.

This clonotype was found a few times. CDR3 coding DNA: TGTGCCAGTAGTCCACAAGCCTACACCAGCTCTGAAAAACTGTTTTTT. Translated: CASSPQAYTSSEKLFF. The chain combines TRBV19 with TRBJ1-4; D call uncertain. Germline-derived CDR1 and CDR2 are LNHDA and SQIVND (reference sequence). The CDR3 is 16 amino acids. With 5 bases removed from V and 7 bases from J, the gap between germline ends came to 20 bases.

The chain carries TRBV24-1 and TRBJ1-5; the D gene is possibly TRBD1 (5 bases). The ends were cut back, 3 bases at V and 6 bases at J, with 11 bases in the middle. CDR3 size: 14 residues. CDR1 and CDR2 (germline): KGHDR, SFDVKD. The CDR3 here is CATSDPGGSQPQHF. DNA for the CDR3: TGTGCCACCAGTGATCCGGGGGGGAGTCAGCCCCAGCATTTT.

This clonotype has at least ten counts. One end of the junction does not line up with germline, which may come from a read error. The chain carries TRBV12-3 or TRBV12-4 and TRBJ2-1; D ambiguous. The CDR3 has 15 amino acids. CDR3 DNA: TGTGCCAGCAGCTTAGATAGCTCCCCGTACAATGAGCAGTTCTTC. Its protein is CASSLDSSPYNEQFF.

This clonotype was found many times. V usage is TRBV27 and J usage is TRBJ2-1; 7 bases agree with TRBD1. Per germline, CDR1 MNHEY and CDR2 SMNVEV (reference sequence). The junction had 7 bases not matched to a gene; V was cut back by 2 bases and J by 3 bases. This CDR3 is built from 16 residues. Here the CDR3 DNA reads TGTGCCAGCAGTTTAATTAGGGCAGGGGGCTACAATGAGCAGTTCTTC. Translated: CASSLIRAGGYNEQFF.

In its sample, this clonotype was seen many times. The chain links TRBV5-1 to TRBJ1-2, with TRBD1 matching 9 bases. Germline V gene lookup returns CDR1 SGHRS and CDR2 YFSETQ. There are 15 residues in the CDR3. The V and J ends lost 2 bases and 2 bases, in that order; junction bases with no gene match: 4. The CDR3: CASSFRGTGNYGYTF. CDR3 coding DNA: TGCGCCAGCAGCTTTCGAGGGACAGGGAACTATGGCTACACCTTC.

This clonotype was seen many times. V and J are TRBV6-1 and TRBJ1-1; D possibly corresponds to TRBD1 (6 bases). Looked up from germline, CDR1 is MNHNS and CDR2 is SASEGT. This CDR3 region has 16 residues. The V end lost 6 bases, the J end lost 8 bases, and 25 bases lay between the germline ends. CDR3 DNA: TGTGCCAGCAGCCCTCTCCCCTCGGGGGGCCACCTAGAAGCTTTCTTT. It codes for CASSPLPSGGHLEAFF.

This clonotype appeared many times. V gene TRBV20-1 combines with J gene TRBJ2-1; 10 bases fit TRBD2. CDR3 size: 16 residues. CDR1 is DFQATT and CDR2 is SNEGSKA in the germline V gene (reference sequence). J lost 8 bases, V lost 0 bases, and 10 bases had no gene match. The CDR3 reads CSARDSGGARFHEQFF. DNA for the CDR3: TGCAGTGCTAGAGACAGCGGGGGGGCCAGGTTCCATGAGCAGTTCTTC.

This clonotype was observed at least ten times. This chain links TRBV7-9 with TRBJ2-5, with 8 positions matching TRBD1. The CDR3 loop spans 16 amino acids. J was trimmed by 5 bases and V by 0 bases; bases with no gene match: 8. CDR1 and CDR2 (germline): SEHNR, FQNEAQ (reference sequence). CDR3 coding DNA: TGTGCCAGCAGCTTAGCAAGCGGACAGGGCAGGGAGACCCAGTACTTC. It encodes CASSLASGQGRETQYF.

There are many counts of this clonotype. The genes are TRBV4-1 and TRBJ2-1; D gene ambiguous. The CDR3 runs to 15 residues. Germline lookup yields CDR1 MGHRA and CDR2 YSYEKL. Trimming stripped 3 bases from V and 0 bases from J, with 9 bases between. CDR3 sequence (DNA): TGCGCCAGCAGCCATACCCAGAGCTCCTACAATGAGCAGTTCTTC. Translating gives CASSHTQSSYNEQFF.

This clonotype was recorded many times. V gene TRBV5-1 combines with J gene TRBJ1-4, with D possibly being TRBD1 (5 bases). CDR3 size: 14 residues. Germline CDR1 and CDR2: SGHRS and YFSETQ. Trimming removed 0 bases from V and 8 bases from J, with 11 bases in between. In DNA, the CDR3 is TGCGCCAGCAGCTTGGGCCAGGGTCTGGAAAAACTGTTTTTT. It specifies CASSLGQGLEKLFF.